The T cell receptor (beta chain) under discussion was sequenced for a study of T-cell memory formation after mild COVID-19. As for the study in general: Largely, TCR clusters stayed within a single donor. The study, taken as a whole, reports: The appearance of some responding clones in pre-infection memory suggested that cross-reactive memory joined. Contracting clones from day 15 to 85 showed balanced CD4/CD8; later expanders favored CD4+.

5'RACE primed at constant segments yielded TCR alpha and TCR beta cDNA libraries bearing sample barcodes and UMIs. TCRdb re-called the 5' RACE reads with MiXCR, one entry per CDR3 protein. Counted here are roughly 450,000 distinct CDR3 sequences, approximately 18% occurring once; the ten biggest clones make up roughly an eighth. With V trimmed by 5 bases and J by 7 bases, 5 bases remained unmatched. This CDR3 comprises 14 residues. The germline CDR1 and CDR2 sequences are MNHEY and SVGAGI. Details on this clonotype: Its antigen is not known.

The TCR sequence derives from an adult woman who had mild COVID-19 (a few samples of this study predate the infection). Cell type and time point are not known. The genes are TRBV6-5 and TRBJ1-4, with 9 bases aligning to TRBD1. Sequenced sample: PBMCs or a T cell subset sorted from them (not recorded which). CDR3 amino acids: CASSQDRGVEKLFF. In DNA, the CDR3 is TGTGCCAGCAGTCAGGACAGGGGTGTTGAAAAACTGTTTTTT.